A selection of T cell receptor beta chains follows, all from one sample in a study of blood T cell repertoires in COVID-19. This table comes from immunoSEQ multiplex PCR, and its TCRdb copy is limited to in-frame clones, with some not included. The sample records around 46,000 clones, approximately 85% being singletons. The sample was peripheral blood. Receptors were obtained from a human donor in a cohort sampled during active COVID-19. The donor label of this sample is uncertain. CDR3s include the opening cysteine and the closing phenylalanine or tryptophan. The D gene is left open where the match is weak. The size of a clone is reported for some rows only, either as once, few or many, or as a class for expanded clones.

D gene	V gene	clone size	J gene	CDR3 protein	CDR3 DNA
-	TRBV6-5	-	TRBJ1-1	CASSQPGGGNTEAFF	TGTGCCAGCAGCCAACCCGGGGGGGGTAACACTGAAGCTTTCTTT
-	TRBV11-2	-	TRBJ2-1	CASSLDFAGGNEQFF	TGTGCCAGCAGCTTAGATTTCGCAGGGGGGAATGAGCAGTTCTTC
-	TRBV6-6	-	TRBJ2-2	CASSYLGGNTGELFF	TGTGCCAGCAGTTACCTGGGGGGGAACACCGGGGAGCTGTTTTTT
-	TRBV28	once	TRBJ1-2	CASSSVSGFNYGYTF	TGTGCCAGCAGTTCAGTGTCAGGGTTCAACTATGGCTACACCTTC
TRBD1	TRBV19	-	TRBJ1-1	CASSIARLGQGFEAFF	TGTGCCAGTAGTATAGCCCGTTTGGGACAGGGTTTCGAAGCTTTCTTT
TRBD2	TRBV7-8	-	TRBJ2-2	CASSPGLGGRTGELFF	TGTGCCAGCAGCCCGGGACTAGGAGGCCGCACCGGGGAGCTGTTTTTT
-	TRBV5-4	-	TRBJ2-3	CASSSNSDTQYF	TGTGCCAGCAGCAGCAACTCAGATACGCAGTATTTT
-	TRBV6-5	-	TRBJ2-2	CAGRATGGAGELFF	TGTGCCGGAAGGGCTACAGGTGGTGCCGGGGAGCTGTTTTTT
TRBD1	TRBV6-6	-	TRBJ2-1	CASSLNRGVIHEQFF	TGTGCCAGCAGCCTAAACAGGGGGGTTATCCATGAGCAGTTCTTC
TRBD2	TRBV6-2/TRBV6-3	-	TRBJ2-1	CASSPGLAKLLYNEQFF	TGTGCCAGCAGTCCGGGACTAGCCAAACTTCTTTACAATGAGCAGTTCTTC
TRBD1	TRBV27	once	TRBJ1-1	CASSPDRDILSTEAFF	TGTGCCAGCAGTCCAGACAGGGACATATTAAGCACTGAAGCTTTCTTT
-	TRBV28	-	TRBJ2-7	CASSLPKHYEQYF	TGTGCCAGCAGTTTGCCCAAGCACTACGAGCAGTACTTC
TRBD1	TRBV19	-	TRBJ2-7	CASSVQGAGGFNEQYF	TGTGCCAGTAGTGTACAAGGAGCAGGGGGCTTCAACGAGCAGTACTTC
TRBD2	TRBV19	once	TRBJ2-2	CASSEGPGGTGELFF	TGTGCCAGTAGTGAGGGGCCCGGGGGGACCGGGGAGCTGTTTTTT
TRBD2	TRBV27	-	TRBJ2-1	CASSLGLAGIDEQFF	TGTGCCAGCAGCTTGGGACTAGCGGGGATCGATGAGCAGTTCTTC
TRBD2	TRBV27	-	TRBJ2-5	CASSFSPLAIQETQYF	TGTGCCAGCAGTTTCTCCCCACTAGCGATCCAAGAGACCCAGTACTTC
TRBD1	TRBV5-1	-	TRBJ1-1	CASSLEGGTAFF	TGCGCCAGCAGCTTGGAAGGGGGCACCGCTTTCTTT
TRBD1	TRBV2	-	TRBJ2-7	CASSPTGTGGSLAYEQYF	TGTGCCAGCAGCCCTACCGGGACAGGGGGAAGTCTGGCCTACGAGCAGTACTTC
TRBD1	TRBV9	-	TRBJ1-3	CASSVRQGAGNTIYF	TGTGCCAGCAGCGTACGACAGGGGGCAGGAAACACCATATATTTT
-	TRBV10-3	once	TRBJ2-3	CAIQGSVEGTDTQYF	TGTGCCATCCAGGGATCAGTTGAGGGCACAGATACGCAGTATTTT
-	TRBV19	-	TRBJ1-5	CATSKGKGSNQPQHF	TGTGCCACTTCGAAGGGGAAGGGGAGCAATCAGCCCCAGCATTTT
TRBD2	TRBV9	-	TRBJ2-3	CASSFRLAHGDTQYF	TGTGCCAGCAGCTTCCGACTAGCCCATGGCGATACGCAGTATTTT
TRBD2	TRBV7-2	-	TRBJ2-7	CASSLVWFASGAISYEQYF	TGTGCCAGCAGCTTAGTCTGGTTTGCTAGCGGGGCCATATCGTACGAGCAGTACTTC
TRBD2	TRBV5-4	-	TRBJ2-5	CASSSGAGGAQETQYF	TGTGCCAGCAGTTCTGGTGCGGGGGGGGCTCAAGAGACCCAGTACTTC
-	TRBV7-6	few	TRBJ1-1	CASSLGQENTEAFF	TGTGCCAGCAGCTTAGGCCAGGAGAACACTGAAGCTTTCTTT
TRBD1	TRBV18	-	TRBJ1-5	CASSTTRTGGASNQPQHF	TGTGCCAGCTCAACAACGCGGACAGGGGGTGCTAGCAATCAGCCCCAGCATTTT
TRBD1	TRBV12-3/TRBV12-4	-	TRBJ2-1	CASGTGNYNEQFF	TGTGCCAGCGGGACAGGGAACTACAATGAGCAGTTCTTC
TRBD2	TRBV24-1	-	TRBJ2-3	CATSDRTSGGTDTQYF	TGTGCCACCAGTGATAGGACTAGCGGGGGTACAGATACGCAGTATTTT
TRBD1	TRBV28	-	TRBJ2-7	CASSTPGQGNEQYF	TGTGCCAGCAGTACGCCGGGACAGGGAAACGAGCAGTACTTC
-	TRBV5-1	-	TRBJ2-1	CASSLVGGAVYNEQFF	TGCGCCAGCAGCTTGGTCGGCGGGGCGGTATACAATGAGCAGTTCTTC
-	TRBV5-1	-	TRBJ1-2	CASSRDNYYGYTF	TGCGCCAGCAGCCGGGACAACTACTATGGCTACACCTTC
TRBD1	TRBV6-5	once	TRBJ2-7	CASNTRQGYEQYF	TGTGCCAGCAACACCCGACAGGGTTACGAGCAGTACTTC
-	TRBV28	-	TRBJ1-5	CASSLYGRGSNQPQHF	TGTGCCAGCAGTTTATACGGGCGGGGTAGCAATCAGCCCCAGCATTTT
-	TRBV6-1	-	TRBJ1-5	CASDRGLEQPQHF	TGTGCCAGCGACCGGGGGTTGGAACAGCCCCAGCATTTT
TRBD1	TRBV9	once	TRBJ1-3	CASSTAGTGAGNTIYF	TGTGCCAGCAGCACGGCCGGGACAGGGGCTGGAAACACCATATATTTT
TRBD2	TRBV4-1	-	TRBJ2-1	CASSQRAGGVYNEQFF	TGCGCCAGCAGCCAGAGAGCGGGGGGCGTTTACAATGAGCAGTTCTTC
-	TRBV4-1	-	TRBJ1-3	CASSQLNPGEDTIYF	TGCGCCAGCAGCCAACTTAATCCAGGGGAAGACACCATATATTTT
-	TRBV19	-	TRBJ2-1	CASSNHPTGSYNEQFF	TGTGCCAGTAGTAACCACCCGACAGGCTCCTACAATGAGCAGTTCTTC
-	TRBV7-6	-	TRBJ2-2	CASRGAPADTGELFF	TGTGCCAGCAGAGGGGCCCCCGCCGACACCGGGGAGCTGTTTTTT
-	TRBV7-8	-	TRBJ1-2	CASSGGWRGYTF	TGTGCCAGCAGCGGGGGGTGGAGAGGCTACACCTTC
TRBD1	TRBV5-4	-	TRBJ2-5	CASSQTGGEQETQYF	TGTGCCAGCAGCCAAACAGGGGGTGAGCAAGAGACCCAGTACTTC
-	TRBV5-6	-	TRBJ2-2	CASSLRGINTGELFF	TGTGCCAGCAGCTTAAGGGGGATAAACACCGGGGAGCTGTTTTTT
TRBD2	TRBV7-3	-	TRBJ2-1	CASSTRLAGGLDEQFF	TGTGCCAGCAGCACCAGGTTAGCGGGGGGACTTGATGAGCAGTTCTTC
-	TRBV5-8	-	TRBJ2-1	CASSFFTPEQFF	TGTGCCAGCAGCTTCTTTACTCCCGAGCAGTTCTTC
-	TRBV25-1	-	TRBJ1-1	CASSGWEMNTEAFF	TGTGCCAGCAGTGGGTGGGAGATGAACACTGAAGCTTTCTTT
TRBD1	TRBV9	-	TRBJ2-7	CASSSNPRGNSYEQYF	TGTGCCAGCAGCTCCAACCCCAGGGGGAACTCCTACGAGCAGTACTTC
TRBD1	TRBV5-8	-	TRBJ2-2	CASSVGQGAGELFF	TGTGCCAGCAGCGTGGGTCAGGGGGCCGGGGAGCTGTTTTTT
TRBD1	TRBV6-1	-	TRBJ2-7	CASSDDRVPYEQYF	TGTGCCAGCAGTGACGACAGGGTCCCCTACGAGCAGTACTTC
-	TRBV18	-	TRBJ1-5	CASSPVADQPQHF	TGTGCCAGCTCACCAGTGGCGGATCAGCCCCAGCATTTT
TRBD1	TRBV27	-	TRBJ1-5	CASSLGTDNQPQHF	TGTGCCAGCAGTCTTGGGACAGATAATCAGCCCCAGCATTTT